The 5 T cell receptor beta chains reported below all come from one sample, sequenced in a study of response to subunit inactivated influenza vaccine. Each CDR3 protein gets one entry after TCRdb re-called the RT-PCR reads with MiXCR. Here the sample spans 150,000 to 200,000 distinct CDR3 sequences, about an eighth being singletons. The same sample was also used in a study of T cells expressing NK-cell markers. That work adds: 5'RACE template switching with UMIs generated TCR beta cDNA.

Specimen: CD8+ T cells sorted from PBMCs, collected approximately 13 days after vaccination. The receptor set was obtained from a man aged 50 to 60 who received an inactivated influenza vaccine.

The chain uses TRBV4-2 and TRBJ2-1; possibly TRBD2 for D (5 bases). This CDR3 has 15 residues. V gave up 0 bases and J gave up 9 bases, with 15 bases separating them. Germline loops: CDR1 LGHNA, CDR2 YNFKEQ. The CDR3 region has the DNA TGTGCCAGCAGCCAAGAACCGGGGTCGACGGTTGAGCAGTTCTTC. Translation: CASSQEPGSTVEQFF.

The table lists this clonotype with many counts. The chain couples TRBV12-3 or TRBV12-4 to TRBJ2-5; D is unresolved. The CDR3 is 11 amino acids. V was cut by 6 bases and J by 1 base, with 3 bases left in between. CDR3 residues: CASSTQETQYF. The CDR3 bases are TGTGCCAGCAGCACCCAAGAGACCCAGTACTTC.

The rearrangement links TRBV7-6 to TRBJ2-7; tentatively, D is TRBD1 (5 bases). The CDR3 is 13 amino acids. In germline, CDR1 is SGHVS, CDR2 FNYEAQ. V was trimmed by 6 bases and J by 7 bases, leaving 16 bases between them. The CDR3 DNA is TGTGCCAGCAGATCGAACCCCAGGGATGAGCAGTACTTC. Translating gives CASRSNPRDEQYF. The complete variable domain, with remaining parts taken from reference TRBV7-6 and TRBJ2-7, reads GAGVSQSPRYKVTKRGQDVALRCDPISGHVSLYWYRQALGQGPEFLTYFNYEAQQDKSGLPNDRFSAERPEGSISTLTIQRTEQRDSAMYRCASRSNPRDEQYFGPGTRLTVT.

This clonotype was observed many times. The rearrangement links TRBV24-1 to TRBJ2-1; D is unclear. Germline CDR1 is KGHDR and CDR2 is SFDVKD. This CDR3 contains 12 residues. V was trimmed by 6 bases and J by 7 bases, leaving 9 bases between them. CDR3 in amino acids: CATSPGWNEQFF. The DNA for the CDR3 is TGTGCCACCAGTCCGGGTTGGAATGAGCAGTTCTTC.

This clonotype has only a few counts. The J gene is TRBJ1-5, the V gene TRBV5-6; no clear D gene. Trimming shortened V by 4 bases and J by 6 bases, and 8 bases separated the two germline ends. This CDR3 spans 12 amino acids. CDR1 is SGHDT and CDR2 is YYEEEE in the germline V gene. The CDR3 sequence: CASSAVGQPQHF. The CDR3 DNA reads as TGTGCCAGCAGCGCGGTGGGTCAGCCCCAGCATTTT. Full variable domain (outside the CDR3, taken from reference TRBV5-6 and TRBJ1-5): DAGVTQSPTHLIKTRGQQVTLRCSPKSGHDTVSWYQQALGQGPQFIFQYYEEEERQRGNFPDRFSGHQFPNYSSELNVNALLLGDSALYLCASSAVGQPQHFGDGTRLSIL.